A selection of T cell receptor beta chains follows, all from one sample in a study of CD4 T cells in relation to SARS-CoV-2 and coronaviruses. Their antigens remain unidentified. Clones were sequenced by immunoSEQ multiplex PCR, and TCRdb holds only the in-frame ones, with some missing. There are about 11,000 clones in the sample; 65% to 75% occur only once, and roughly 18% lies in the top ten. Specimen: CD4+ T cells from PBMCs, cultured in vitro. The receptors shown here come from a human donor in good health. Both conserved end residues are part of each CDR3. D genes are given only for firm matches. Clone size is not always given. Where it is, it says once, few, many or a class for expanded clones.

TRBJ2-6	.	TRBD1	TRBV7-9	CASSPDRVSGANVLTF	TGTGCCAGCAGCCCGGACAGGGTATCTGGGGCCAACGTCCTGACTTTC
TRBJ2-2	once	TRBD2	TRBV11-2	CASSLDVLAATGELFF	TGTGCCAGCAGCTTAGATGTACTAGCGGCCACCGGGGAGCTGTTTTTT
TRBJ1-6	few	.	TRBV7-8	CASSFFPTPSPLHF	TGTGCCAGCAGCTTTTTCCCCACTCCCTCACCCCTCCACTTT
TRBJ2-2	few	TRBD2	TRBV11-3	CASSLSSGVSGELFF	TGTGCCAGCAGCTTGAGTAGCGGGGTATCTGGGGAGCTGTTTTTT
TRBJ2-1	.	TRBD1	TRBV6-5	CASSYGTDPYNEQFF	TGTGCCAGCAGTTACGGGACAGATCCCTACAATGAGCAGTTCTTC
TRBJ2-3	.	.	TRBV11-2	CASSSQWGFTDTQYF	TGTGCCAGCAGCAGCCAGTGGGGCTTCACAGATACGCAGTATTTT
TRBJ2-1	.	TRBD2	TRBV11-2	CASSLLAGGTLYNEQFF	TGTGCCAGCAGCCTCTTAGCGGGAGGGACTCTCTACAATGAGCAGTTCTTC
TRBJ2-7	.	TRBD1	TRBV4-3	CASSLRGQGVYEQYF	TGCGCCAGCAGCCTCCGAGGACAGGGGGTTTACGAGCAGTACTTC
TRBJ1-1	few	TRBD1	TRBV4-1	CASSQEEGARTEAFF	TGCGCCAGCAGCCAAGAGGAGGGGGCTCGGACTGAAGCTTTCTTT
TRBJ1-2	few	TRBD1	TRBV4-2	CASSQERDREGYTF	TGTGCCAGCAGCCAAGAGAGGGACAGGGAGGGCTACACCTTC
TRBJ2-5	.	.	TRBV4-1	CASSRSGGEAQETQYF	TGCGCCAGCAGCCGGAGCGGCGGGGAGGCCCAAGAGACCCAGTACTTC